This TCR beta chain emerged from a study of T cells after yellow fever vaccination. In germline, CDR1 is MNHEY, CDR2 SVGAGI. V lost 7 bases, J lost 5 bases, and 20 bases lay in between. The length of the CDR3 is 15 residues. TCRdb redid the calling of the 5' RACE reads with MiXCR, one entry per CDR3 protein. The data show around 300,000 distinct CDR3 sequences, about 4% seen once. This clonotype was detected a few times. The sequence derives from a man between 18 and 35 years old who received the YFV17D yellow fever vaccine. The input for sequencing was PBMCs, taken 5 days after the yellow fever booster vaccination. The genes are TRBV6-5 and TRBJ2-5, with a tentative D call TRBD2 (6 bases). CDR3 DNA sequence: TGTGCCAGCATGTTTTCAGCGGGCCTAGGGGAGACCCAGTACTTC. It is translated as CASMFSAGLGETQYF.